This TCR beta chain was retrieved from a study of CD8+ T cells in alopecia areata. Whole-study context: Twice daily, treated patients received 5 to 10 mg of oral tofacitinib. Study findings and constraints: The study also sequences resident alphabeta T cells of normal skin in scalp samples.

cDNA serving as the sequencing template came from extracted, reverse transcribed RNA. Sequenced by immunoSEQ multiplex PCR; TCRdb stores in-frame clones only, minus some. The data contain more than 150,000 clones, 59% of them seen just once; the ten biggest clones take up roughly 15%. Concerning this clone itself: Its specificity is not known.

Peripheral blood and lesional scalp punch biopsies came from alopecia areata patients. The researchers isolated CD4+ and CD8+ T cells from PBMCs by sorting. V lost 2 bases to trimming and J lost 5 bases; unmatched junction nucleotides: 3. Germline assignment: CDR1 SGHNT and CDR2 YENEEA. The CDR3 covers 14 residues. The rearrangement joins TRBV11-3 to TRBJ1-1; 9 bases line up with TRBD1. This sequence originates from a human donor with alopecia areata. Here the sequenced sample was CD4+ T cells sorted from blood, taken at week 0. In nucleotides, the CDR3 is TGTGCCAGCAGCTTAACAGGGGGCAAGACTGAAGCTTTCTTT. Protein: CASSLTGGKTEAFF.